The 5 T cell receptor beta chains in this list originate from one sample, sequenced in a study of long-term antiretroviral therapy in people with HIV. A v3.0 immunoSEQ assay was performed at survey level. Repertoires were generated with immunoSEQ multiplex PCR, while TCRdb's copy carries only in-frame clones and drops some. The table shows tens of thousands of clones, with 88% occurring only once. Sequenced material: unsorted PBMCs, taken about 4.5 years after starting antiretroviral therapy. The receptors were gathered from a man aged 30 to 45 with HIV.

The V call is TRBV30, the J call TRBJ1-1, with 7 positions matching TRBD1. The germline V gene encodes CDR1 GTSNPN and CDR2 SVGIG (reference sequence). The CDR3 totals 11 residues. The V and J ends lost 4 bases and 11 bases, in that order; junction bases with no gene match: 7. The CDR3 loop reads CAWKLSGGAFF. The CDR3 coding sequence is TGTGCCTGGAAACTCTCAGGGGGGGCTTTCTTT.

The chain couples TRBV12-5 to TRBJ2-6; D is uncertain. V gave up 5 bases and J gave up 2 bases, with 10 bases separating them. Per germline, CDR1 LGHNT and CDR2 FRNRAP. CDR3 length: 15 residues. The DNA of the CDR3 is TGTGCTAGTGGTCCCAGCTCAGCTGGGGCCAACGTCCTGACTTTC. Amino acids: CASGPSSAGANVLTF.

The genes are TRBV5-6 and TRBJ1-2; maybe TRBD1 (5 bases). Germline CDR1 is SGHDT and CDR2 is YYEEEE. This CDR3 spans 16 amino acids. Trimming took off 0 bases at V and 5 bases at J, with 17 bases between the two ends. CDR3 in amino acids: CASSLAEQERSYGYTF. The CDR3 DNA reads TGTGCCAGCAGCTTGGCCGAACAGGAGCGGAGTTATGGCTACACCTTC.

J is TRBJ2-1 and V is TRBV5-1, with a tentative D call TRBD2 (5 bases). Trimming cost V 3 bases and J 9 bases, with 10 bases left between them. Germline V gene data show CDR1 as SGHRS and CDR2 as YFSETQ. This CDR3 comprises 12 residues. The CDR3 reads CASSSAGIEQFF. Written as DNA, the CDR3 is TGCGCCAGCAGCTCTGCCGGGATTGAGCAGTTCTTC.

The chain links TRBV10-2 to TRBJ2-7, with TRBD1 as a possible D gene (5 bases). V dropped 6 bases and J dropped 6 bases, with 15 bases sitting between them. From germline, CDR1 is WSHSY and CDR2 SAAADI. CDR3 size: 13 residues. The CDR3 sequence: CASRDTGGGEQYF. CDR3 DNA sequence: TGCGCCAGCAGGGATACAGGTGGTGGCGAGCAGTACTTC.